This paragraph reports one TCR beta chain. This sample stems from a study of T cell changes during pregnancy in multiple sclerosis. V was clipped by 1 base and J by 8 bases; unmatched bases: 5. The CDR3 sequence is 14 residues long. Germline CDR1 and CDR2: SGHTA and FQGNSA. Here immunoSEQ multiplex PCR was the method, and the copy in TCRdb shows in-frame clones only, minus some. The data show 60,000 or so clones, with roughly 90% seen just once and about 0.85% held by the top ten. The receptor was derived from a female donor with multiple sclerosis, enrolled in a pregnancy study. The sample was peripheral blood, taken before pregnancy. The rearrangement uses TRBV7-2 and TRBJ2-1, with TRBD1 matching over 7 bases. The CDR3 nucleotides are TGTGCCAGCAGCTTAGTTCGACAGGGACATGAGCAGTTCTTC. This codes for CASSLVRQGHEQFF.